Listed here are 27 T cell receptor beta chains from one sample, sequenced in a study of PD-1 blockade in classical Hodgkin lymphoma. Assay used: immunoSEQ multiplex PCR; TCRdb lists only in-frame clones, some missing. Of approximately 60,000 clones listed, more than 75% are singletons. Brentuximab vedotin exposure varied among the patients, all of whom had relapsed after autologous stem cell transplantation. The specimen was peripheral blood mononuclear cells (PBMCs), collected at baseline. These receptor sequences come from a human donor with classical Hodgkin lymphoma.

This sequence joins TRBV6-4 and TRBJ2-3; the D is unclear. CDR1 MRHNA and CDR2 SNTAGT come from the germline V gene. This CDR3 contains 13 residues. V dropped 9 bases and J dropped 3 bases, with 13 bases sitting between them. The CDR3 sequence is CARTVVLTDTQYF. The CDR3 DNA reads TGTGCCAGGACGGTTGTCCTGACAGATACGCAGTATTTT.

Here the CDR3 reads CASSPPRNSYGTSGRREYNEQFF. DNA of the CDR3: TGTGCCAGCTCACCTCCCCGGAATTCGTACGGGACTAGCGGGAGGAGGGAGTACAATGAGCAGTTCTTC. The chain uses TRBV18 and TRBJ2-1, with TRBD2 matching 15 bases. Germline CDR1 reads KGHSH; CDR2 reads LQKENI. V lost 3 bases to trimming and J lost 4 bases; unmatched junction nucleotides: 22. This CDR3 region has 23 residues. Based on the CDR3 plus reference TRBV18 and TRBJ2-1, the full variable domain is NAGVMQNPRHLVRRRGQEARLRCSPMKGHSHVYWYRQLPEEGLKFMVYLQKENIIDESGMPKERFSAEFPKEGPSILRIQQVVRGDSAAYFCASSPPRNSYGTSGRREYNEQFFGPGTRLTVL.

The chain recombines TRBV27 with TRBJ1-1; TRBD1 is a possible D gene (6 bases). Trimming stripped 11 bases from V and 3 bases from J, with 16 bases between. Germline V gives CDR1 MNHEY, CDR2 SMNVEV (reference sequence). This CDR3 is built from 13 residues. CDR3 nucleotide sequence: TGTGCCGTTGGGGGGCGGGCGTACACTGAAGCTTTCTTT. It encodes CAVGGRAYTEAFF.

On this clone itself: At one of its ends the junction is not consistent with the germline gene, which may arise from a read error. V and J are TRBV7-6 and TRBJ2-2, with D possibly being TRBD1 or TRBD2 (5 bases each). This CDR3 comprises 15 residues. Germline V gene sequence: CDR1 SGHVS, CDR2 FNYEAQ. In DNA, the CDR3 is TGTGCCAGCAGCGTAGCCGGTGGGGGCACCGGGGAGCTGTTTTTT. This encodes CASSVAGGGTGELFF.

V is TRBV11-2 and J is TRBJ2-7; 7 bases are shared with TRBD2. The germline V gene has CDR1 SGHAT and CDR2 FQNNGV. The length of the CDR3 is 17 residues. V was pared by 4 bases and J by 1 base, with 13 bases of the junction left unmatched. CDR3 amino acids: CASSSVGGSGLSYEQYF. CDR3 DNA sequence: TGTGCCAGCAGCTCCGTCGGGGGGAGCGGGCTTTCCTACGAGCAGTACTTC. Based on the CDR3 plus reference TRBV11-2 and TRBJ2-7, the full variable domain is EAGVAQSPRYKIIEKRQSVAFWCNPISGHATLYWYQQILGQGPKLLIQFQNNGVVDDSQLPKDRFSAERLKGVDSTLKIQPAKLEDSAVYLCASSSVGGSGLSYEQYFGPGTRLTVT.

The chain joins TRBV6-6 to TRBJ2-7; TRBD2 matches 13 bases. From germline, CDR1 is MNHNY and CDR2 SVGAGI (reference sequence). The CDR3 covers 16 residues. Unmatched junction bases numbered 6, after V lost 5 bases and J lost 2 bases. The CDR3 coding sequence is TGTGCCAGCAGTCCTAGGACTAGCGGGAGTACCTACGAGCAGTACTTC. This codes for CASSPRTSGSTYEQYF.

The chain joins TRBV5-1 to TRBJ2-2; no definite D call. The CDR3 is made up of 12 amino acids. The V end was cut by 6 bases, the J end by 3 bases, with 6 bases between. Germline V gene sequence: CDR1 SGHRS, CDR2 YFSETQ. CDR3 residues: CASTRDTGELFF. DNA for the CDR3: TGCGCCAGCACTCGGGACACCGGGGAGCTGTTTTTT.

V gene TRBV20-1 combines with J gene TRBJ2-3; D is uncertain. Germline V gives CDR1 DFQATT, CDR2 SNEGSKA (reference sequence). This CDR3 is built from 10 residues. V dropped 2 bases and J dropped 4 bases, with 1 base sitting between them. The CDR3 loop is CSARSDTQYF. CDR3 sequence (DNA): TGCAGTGCTAGATCAGATACGCAGTATTTT.

The chain has TRBV9 and TRBJ2-3, with D uncertain. Germline lookup yields CDR1 SGDLS and CDR2 YYNGEE. The V gene lost 0 bases and the J gene lost 2 bases, with 16 bases spanning the gap. The CDR3 totals 17 residues. CDR3 protein: CASSVVPGMGFTDTQYF. CDR3 nucleotides: TGTGCCAGCAGCGTAGTTCCGGGCATGGGATTCACAGATACGCAGTATTTT.

The V call is TRBV18, the J call TRBJ1-1; D not certain. Germline assignment: CDR1 KGHSH and CDR2 LQKENI. Trimming left V 6 bases short and J 1 base short, with 9 bases between. The CDR3 covers 13 residues. CDR3 DNA: TGTGCCAGCTCGCAACAGAGGAACACTGAAGCTTTCTTT. It encodes CASSQQRNTEAFF. The full variable domain, completed using reference TRBV18 and TRBJ1-1, is NAGVMQNPRHLVRRRGQEARLRCSPMKGHSHVYWYRQLPEEGLKFMVYLQKENIIDESGMPKERFSAEFPKEGPSILRIQQVVRGDSAAYFCASSQQRNTEAFFGQGTRLTVV.

The CDR3 DNA reads TGTGCCAGCAGCGAGGAGACAGGGGAGGTCACCGGGGAGCTGTTTTTT. Translated: CASSEETGEVTGELFF. This chain links TRBV11-2 with TRBJ2-2, with TRBD1 identical over 8 bases. Looked up from germline, CDR1 is SGHAT and CDR2 is FQNNGV. Trimming at V came to 5 bases and at J to 4 bases, leaving 9 bases not matched to a gene. The CDR3 has 16 residues.

The chain employs TRBV18 and TRBJ2-7, with 7 bases lining up with TRBD1. V was clipped by 3 bases and J by 2 bases; unmatched bases: 10. The CDR3 is made up of 16 amino acids. CDR1 and CDR2 (germline): KGHSH, LQKENI. The CDR3 spells CASSPSSGTATYEQYF. In nucleotides, the CDR3 is TGTGCCAGCTCACCCTCGTCCGGGACAGCCACCTACGAGCAGTACTTC.

The chain recombines TRBV2 with TRBJ2-3; 8 nucleotides line up with TRBD2. The CDR3 extends over 15 amino acids. Germline lookup yields CDR1 SNHLY and CDR2 FYNNEI. Germline trimming cut 4 bases from V and 0 bases from J; bases unmatched to any gene: 3. CDR3: CASSVGLVSTDTQYF. For the CDR3, the DNA is TGTGCCAGCAGTGTGGGACTAGTGAGCACAGATACGCAGTATTTT.

V gene TRBV28 combines with J gene TRBJ2-7, with a possible D match to TRBD1 (6 bases). From germline, CDR1 is MDHEN and CDR2 SYDVKM. This CDR3 spans 15 amino acids. Trimming took 6 bases from V and 0 from J, leaving 15 bases between them. The CDR3: CASSSTGKSSYEQYF. CDR3 coding DNA: TGTGCCAGCAGCTCGACAGGAAAAAGCTCCTACGAGCAGTACTTC.

The chain links TRBV5-4 to TRBJ2-7; 9 bases map to TRBD2. The V segment lost 0 bases and the J segment 6 bases; nucleotides outside the gene matches: 7. CDR1 is SGHNT, CDR2 YYREEE, per germline (reference sequence). The CDR3 covers 15 residues. The CDR3: CASSLGGRAFGEQYF. CDR3 nucleotide sequence: TGTGCCAGCAGCTTGGGCGGGAGGGCCTTTGGCGAGCAGTACTTC.

This chain connects TRBV18 to TRBJ2-7; 7 bases align to TRBD1. This CDR3 is 12 amino acids long. V was pared by 5 bases and J by 7 bases, with 5 bases of the junction left unmatched. Germline V lookup: CDR1 KGHSH, CDR2 LQKENI. DNA of the CDR3: TGTGCCAGCTCATTGACAGGGCTGGAGCAGTACTTC. Its translation is CASSLTGLEQYF.

V is TRBV28 and J is TRBJ2-1; possible D gene TRBD2, 6 bases. The germline V and J ends were trimmed by 3 bases and 1 base, with 13 bases remaining between them. The V gene's germline CDR1 is MDHEN and CDR2 SYDVKM. This CDR3 region has 16 residues. CDR3 amino acids: CASSFGGWGSYNEQFF. CDR3 nucleotides: TGTGCCAGCAGTTTTGGGGGGTGGGGTTCCTACAATGAGCAGTTCTTC.

This chain joins TRBV5-1 and TRBJ2-5; weak D call: TRBD2 (6 bases). Germline-derived CDR1 and CDR2 are SGHRS and YFSETQ. The CDR3 is 17 residues long. Between the trimmed V and J ends, which lost 0 bases and 2 bases, there was a span of 17 bases. The CDR3 coding sequence is TGCGCCAGCAGCTTGGGCGTCGGAGGAGGGCCTCAAGAGACCCAGTACTTC. Protein: CASSLGVGGGPQETQYF. Looking up the rest from reference TRBV5-1 and TRBJ2-5 gives the full variable domain: KAGVTQTPRYLIKTRGQQVTLSCSPISGHRSVSWYQQTPGQGLQFLFEYFSETQRNKGNFPGRFSGRQFSNSRSEMNVSTLELGDSALYLCASSLGVGGGPQETQYFGPGTRLLVL.

The gene calls are TRBV7-8 and TRBJ2-3, with D possibly being TRBD2 (6 bases). This CDR3 comprises 13 residues. CDR1 and CDR2 from the germline V gene are SGHVS and FQNEAQ. V lost 5 bases, J lost 6 bases, and 12 bases lay in between. CDR3 DNA: TGTGCCAGCAGCCCTCGACTAGGGGATACGCAGTATTTT. Amino acid sequence: CASSPRLGDTQYF.

This chain links TRBV7-8 with TRBJ1-6; weak D call: TRBD1 (6 bases). The germline V gene has CDR1 SGHVS and CDR2 FQNEAQ. The CDR3 has 18 amino acids. Trimming pared 3 bases from V and 0 bases from J, leaving 15 bases between. CDR3 loop: CASSFSSGGDSYNSPLHF. The DNA of the CDR3 is TGTGCCAGCAGCTTTTCTTCCGGGGGCGACTCCTATAATTCACCCCTCCACTTT.

The CDR3 loop reads CASGSWMKPQHF. CDR3 nucleotides: TGTGCTAGTGGTTCGTGGATGAAGCCCCAGCATTTT. This rearrangement joins TRBV12-5 to TRBJ1-5; D is undetermined. Germline CDR1 LGHNT, CDR2 FRNRAP. Trimming took off 4 bases at V and 8 bases at J, with 9 bases between the two ends. The CDR3 covers 12 residues. The full variable domain, rest sourced from reference TRBV12-5 and TRBJ1-5, is DARVTQTPRHKVTEMGQEVTMRCQPILGHNTVFWYRQTMMQGLELLAYFRNRAPLDDSGMPKDRFSAEMPDATLATLKIQPSEPRDSAVYFCASGSWMKPQHFGDGTRLSIL.

The chain carries TRBV29-1 and TRBJ2-1; 9 bases fit TRBD2. Germline CDR1 SQVTM, CDR2 ANQGSEA. Trimming took 8 bases from V and 3 from J; bases not matched to a gene: 29. The CDR3 is 21 amino acids. For the CDR3, the DNA is TGCAGCCTACGGCCCCCCCAGGTCCCGCGGGCGGGAGGGATAATCTACAATGAGCAGTTCTTC. This sequence encodes CSLRPPQVPRAGGIIYNEQFF.

The chain combines TRBV18 with TRBJ1-2; 8 positions agree with TRBD1. The CDR3 spans 14 residues. CDR1 is KGHSH and CDR2 is LQKENI in the germline V gene. V gave up 3 bases and J gave up 8 bases; unmatched junction bases: 8. The chain's CDR3 is CASSPTGELWGYTF. In nucleotides, the CDR3 is TGTGCCAGCTCACCGACAGGGGAGTTGTGGGGCTACACCTTC.

The gene calls are TRBV2 and TRBJ2-5; TRBD2 matches 9 bases. There are 15 residues in the CDR3. V lost 1 base, J lost 5 bases, and 5 bases stayed unmatched. Germline CDR1 and CDR2: SNHLY and FYNNEI. In DNA form, the CDR3 reads TGTGCCAGCAGTGAAGGTAGCGGGGGTCTCGAGACCCAGTACTTC. Its protein is CASSEGSGGLETQYF.

This chain joins TRBV6-5 and TRBJ2-5; D tentatively fits TRBD1 or TRBD2 (5 bases each). This CDR3 contains 15 residues. The V end lost 7 bases, the J end lost 1 base, and 16 bases lay between the germline ends. The germline gives CDR1 MNHEY, CDR2 SVGAGI. CDR3 sequence (DNA): TGTGCCAGCACCATCTTCCCTGGGGGCCAAGAGACCCAGTACTTC. This gives the protein CASTIFPGGQETQYF.

The chain carries TRBV7-9 and TRBJ2-5; no clear D. V lost 2 bases to trimming and J lost 2 bases, with 6 bases between them. The CDR3 contains 13 residues. The V gene's germline CDR1 is SEHNR and CDR2 FQNEAQ (reference sequence). CDR3 sequence reads: CASSLWGQETQYF. CDR3 DNA: TGTGCCAGCAGCTTATGGGGTCAAGAGACCCAGTACTTC.

This rearrangement joins TRBV27 to TRBJ2-1; 7 positions agree with TRBD2. This CDR3 region has 14 residues. The germline CDR1 and CDR2 sequences are MNHEY and SMNVEV (reference sequence). Trimming cost V 2 bases and J 7 bases; bases outside gene matches: 5. The CDR3: CASSLRLAANEQFF. Written as DNA, the CDR3 is TGTGCCAGCAGTTTAAGGCTAGCGGCAAATGAGCAGTTCTTC.